This T cell receptor (beta chain) came from a study of blood T cell repertoires in COVID-19. As originally analysed: Reference gene primer amplification in the assay estimated nucleated cell counts. Repertoires were generated with immunoSEQ multiplex PCR, while TCRdb's copy carries only in-frame clones and drops some. That table furnishes V, J and clone size, whereas the DNA furnished D and trimming. The profile shows approximately 280,000 clones, approximately 91% of them singletons. Germline V gene data show CDR1 as KGHSH and CDR2 as LQKENI. The CDR3 covers 15 residues. The V end lost 1 base, the J end lost 0 bases, and 7 bases lay between the germline ends.

Sequencing input: peripheral blood. The TCR originated in an older woman with acute or convalescent COVID-19. The V call is TRBV18, the J call TRBJ1-5; no firm D call. DNA for the CDR3: TGTGCCAGCTCACCACGCTCCGGTAGCAATCAGCCCCAGCATTTT. The encoded protein is CASSPRSGSNQPQHF.